Listed below are T cell receptor beta chains from one sample, sequenced in a study of CD8 T cells in Susac syndrome. Using its own MiXCR run on the immunoSEQ multiplex PCR reads, TCRdb lists one record per CDR3 protein. This table has 110,000 or so distinct CDR3 sequences, more than 85% appearing once. Sequencing was carried out using CD4+ T cells from PBMCs. The receptor set was obtained from a human donor with multiple sclerosis. Each CDR3 is given with its conserved first and last residue. A D gene is named only where the DNA matches it firmly. Size tells how often a clone was seen (once, few, many) or the class of an expanded clone, and some rows leave it out.

>TRBV5-4|-|15|TRBJ2-5|-
TGTGCCAGCAGCAACGGGCAGGGGCTCCAAGAGACCCAGTACTTC
CASSNGQGLQETQYF
>TRBV3-1|-|15|TRBJ1-4|-
TGTGCCAGCAGCGCACTACTGGGAACTAATGAAAAACTGTTTTTT
CASSALLGTNEKLFF
>TRBV20-1|-|18|TRBJ2-3|-
TGCAGTGCCCCCAGGGGGGCGGGGGTGACTGAACTCACAGATACGCAGTATTTT
CSAPRGAGVTELTDTQYF
>TRBV6-1|TRBD1|13|TRBJ1-1|-
TGTGCCAGCACCTGGACAGGGGGCACTGAAGCTTTCTTT
CASTWTGGTEAFF
>TRBV29-1|-|14|TRBJ2-1|-
TGCAGCCATACTTCCGGGACTTCACACAATGAGCAGTTCTTC
CSHTSGTSHNEQFF
>TRBV6-6|-|16|TRBJ1-3|-
TGTGCCAGCAGTTTTTCTCAGGCTCCCGCAGAAAACACCATATATTTT
CASSFSQAPAENTIYF
>TRBV11-2|-|14|TRBJ1-2|-
TGTGCCAGCAGCTTAGTGGGCCTCCACTATGGCTACACCTTC
CASSLVGLHYGYTF
>TRBV19|-|15|TRBJ1-5|-
TGTGCCAGTATGAGGCCAGGGAGATCGGATCAGCCCCAGCATTTT
CASMRPGRSDQPQHF
>TRBV5-1|-|15|TRBJ1-2|-
TGCGCCAGCAGAACACAACCTACAGAGTCCTATGGCTACACCTTC
CASRTQPTESYGYTF
>TRBV20-1|-|15|TRBJ1-1|-
TGCAGTGCTGGATTTGAGCGGGGCGCTTACACTGAAGCTTTCTTT
CSAGFERGAYTEAFF
>TRBV30|-|14|TRBJ2-7|-
TGTGCCTGGGGAATAGCGGACAGCCTCTACGAGCAGTACTTC
CAWGIADSLYEQYF
>TRBV3-1|-|13|TRBJ2-7|-
TGTGCCAGCAGCCGCCGTCCGGGGGAAGAGCAGTACTTC
CASSRRPGEEQYF
>TRBV6-1|TRBD2|16|TRBJ2-7|-
TGTGCCAGCAGTGAAGCGAGCGGGGGGGCCGGCTACGAGCAGTACTTC
CASSEASGGAGYEQYF
>TRBV3-1|-|15|TRBJ1-5|-
TGTGCCAGCAGCCAAGTCGGAGGCGGGGGGAAGCCCCAGCATTTT
CASSQVGGGGKPQHF
>TRBV18|-|18|TRBJ1-4|-
TGTGCCAGCTCACTGAATAACATGGGGCCGACCGATAATGAAAAACTGTTTTTT
CASSLNNMGPTDNEKLFF
>TRBV6-4|-|15|TRBJ2-2|-
TGTGCCAGCAGTGACTCGGGGGATAACACCGGGGAGCTGTTTTTT
CASSDSGDNTGELFF
>TRBV16|TRBD1|14|TRBJ1-6|-
TGTGCCAGCAGCCAATTCCAGGGGGCCCAACCCCTCCACTTT
CASSQFQGAQPLHF
>TRBV12-3/TRBV12-4|-|16|TRBJ1-4|-
TGTGCCAGCGGACCCGGGTGGCCGGCAACTAATGAAAAACTGTTTTTT
CASGPGWPATNEKLFF
>TRBV19|TRBD1|13|TRBJ1-1|-
TGTGCCAGTAGTATAAGGGACAGGGATCAGGTTTTCTTT
CASSIRDRDQVFF
>TRBV28|-|11|TRBJ2-1|-
TGTGCCAGCAGAAACCGGGACTTAGGGTTCTTC
CASRNRDLGFF
>TRBV7-2|TRBD1|14|TRBJ1-3|-
TGTGCCAGCAGCCCTGGACAGGAGAGAAACACCATATATTTT
CASSPGQERNTIYF
>TRBV9|TRBD1|14|TRBJ2-1|-
TGTGCCAGCAGCGTCACAGGGGGCATCAATGAGCAGTTCTTC
CASSVTGGINEQFF
>TRBV10-3|TRBD1|16|TRBJ2-7|-
TGTGCCATCAGCGAGGCCTTCAGGACAGGGCAATACGAGCAGTACTTC
CAISEAFRTGQYEQYF
>TRBV7-2|-|14|TRBJ1-1|-
TGTGCCAGCACCCAAACCGAATGGGGGACTGAAGCTTTCTTT
CASTQTEWGTEAFF
>TRBV21-1|-|17|TRBJ2-2|-
TGTGCCAGCGAAATCTTAGCGGGGGGGGCGAACACCGGGGAGCTGTTTTTT
CASEILAGGANTGELFF
>TRBV9|TRBD1|14|TRBJ2-7|-
TGTGCCAGCAGCACCCGGACAGGATGGGGCGAGCAGTACTTC
CASSTRTGWGEQYF
>TRBV18|-|14|TRBJ2-1|-
TGTGCCAGCTCACCAGTAAGCCAGTACAATGAGCAGTTCTTC
CASSPVSQYNEQFF
>TRBV6-1|-|14|TRBJ2-7|-
TGTGCCAGCAGTGTGGAGGAGGGACCCTACGAGCAGTACTTC
CASSVEEGPYEQYF
>TRBV5-6|-|14|TRBJ1-6|-
TGTGCCAGCAGCTTGGGGACAGTAAATTCACCCCTCCACTTT
CASSLGTVNSPLHF
>TRBV9|TRBD1|15|TRBJ2-7|-
TGTGCCAGCAGCCAACGGACAGGGAGCTCCTACGAGCAGTACTTC
CASSQRTGSSYEQYF
>TRBV30|TRBD1|16|TRBJ1-4|once
TGTGCCTGGAGTTCACTGCCGGGACAGCGAACTGAAAAACTGTTTTTT
CAWSSLPGQRTEKLFF
>TRBV29-1|-|14|TRBJ1-2|-
TGCAGCGTCGATATTAAACAGAGACGGAATGGCTACACCTTC
CSVDIKQRRNGYTF
>TRBV5-1|TRBD1|15|TRBJ1-3|once
TGCGCCAGCAGCCCCGACAGGGGTACTGGAAACACCATATATTTT
CASSPDRGTGNTIYF
>TRBV28|-|12|TRBJ1-1|-
TGTGCCAGCAGTGCCGGGCGTTTTGAGGCTTTCTTT
CASSAGRFEAFF
>TRBV20-1|TRBD1|15|TRBJ2-3|-
TGCAGTGCCCGATCAGCCGGGACAGGAACAGATACGCAGTATTTT
CSARSAGTGTDTQYF
>TRBV20-1|TRBD2|15|TRBJ2-5|-
TGCAGTGCTAGAGATCCACGGCAGGGAGGGGAGACCCAGTACTTC
CSARDPRQGGETQYF
>TRBV12-3/TRBV12-4|-|15|TRBJ2-5|-
TGTGCCAGCAGTTTACTCGGGTCCTACCAAGAGACCCAGTACTTC
CASSLLGSYQETQYF
>TRBV28|-|17|TRBJ2-1|-
TGTGCCAGCAGTCTTACGCGATACGATAGCTCCTACAATGAGCAGTTCTTC
CASSLTRYDSSYNEQFF
>TRBV18|-|16|TRBJ2-2|-
TGTGCCAGCTCATCGACCCCGGGACCGCTCGGAGGGGAGCTGTTTTTT
CASSSTPGPLGGELFF
>TRBV2|-|15|TRBJ1-6|-
TGTGCCAGCAGTGAATCAGGTCCGGGGGATTCACCCCTCCACTTT
CASSESGPGDSPLHF
>TRBV13|TRBD2|17|TRBJ2-3|few
TGTGCCAGCAGCCCGGGACTAGCGGGGGCGTTCGGAGATACGCAGTATTTT
CASSPGLAGAFGDTQYF